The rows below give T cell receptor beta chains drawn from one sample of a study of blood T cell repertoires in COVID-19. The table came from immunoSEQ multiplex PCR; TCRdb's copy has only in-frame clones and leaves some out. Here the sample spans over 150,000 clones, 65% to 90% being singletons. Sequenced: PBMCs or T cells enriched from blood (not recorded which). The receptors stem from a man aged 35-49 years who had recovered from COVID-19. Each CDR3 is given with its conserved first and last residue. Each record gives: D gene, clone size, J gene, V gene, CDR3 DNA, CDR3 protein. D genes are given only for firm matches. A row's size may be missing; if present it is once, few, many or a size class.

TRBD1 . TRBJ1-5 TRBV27 TGTGCCAGCAGTCCCGGGACAGGGTCGGGCCAGCCCCAGCATTTT CASSPGTGSGQPQHF
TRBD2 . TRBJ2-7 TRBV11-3 TGTGCCAGCAGCGAGCGGGGAACCGCCGAGCAGTACTTC CASSERGTAEQYF
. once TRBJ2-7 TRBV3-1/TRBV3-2 TGTGCCAGCAGCCAAGCGGGGGACGGGGCAGGGAACTCCTACGAGCAGTACTTC CASSQAGDGAGNSYEQYF
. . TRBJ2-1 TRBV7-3 TGTGCCAGCAGCTTAGGGCAGGGAATTGGATATGAGCAGTTCTTC CASSLGQGIGYEQFF
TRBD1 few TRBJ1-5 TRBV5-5 TGTGCCAGCAGCTTGGGCCCGACAGGGATCCAGCCCCAGCATTTT CASSLGPTGIQPQHF
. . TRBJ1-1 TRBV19 TGTGCCAGTAGTATGTCCCCCAGGGGAAGGACTGAAGCTTTCTTT CASSMSPRGRTEAFF
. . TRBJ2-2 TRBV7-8 TGTGCCAGCAGCTTCCGGTTCGCGGGAATGGGCGACACCGGGGAGCTGTTTTTT CASSFRFAGMGDTGELFF
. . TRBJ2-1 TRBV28 TGTGCCAGCAGTTACTCGACCCGGAGCTATGAGCAGTTCTTC CASSYSTRSYEQFF
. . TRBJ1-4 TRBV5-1 TGCGCCAGCAGCACCCCTCTGAGGGAAAAACTGTTTTTT CASSTPLREKLFF
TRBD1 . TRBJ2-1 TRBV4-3 TGCGCCAGCAGCCAGGACAGGATTTACAATGAGCAGTTCTTC CASSQDRIYNEQFF
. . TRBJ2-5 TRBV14 TGTGCCAGCAGCCAAGGACAGCTAGAGACCCAGTACTTC CASSQGQLETQYF
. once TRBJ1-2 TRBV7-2 TGTGCCAGCGGGGAGAACTATGGCTACACCTTC CASGENYGYTF
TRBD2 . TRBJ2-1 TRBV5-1 TGCGCCAGCAGCCCGGCTAGCGGGAGGGGGTATGAGCAGTTCTTC CASSPASGRGYEQFF
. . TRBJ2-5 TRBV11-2 TGTGCCAGCAGCTTCACAGATCAAGAGACCCAGTACTTC CASSFTDQETQYF
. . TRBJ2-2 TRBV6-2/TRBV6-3 TGTGCCAGCACTTCCTCAGGGGCCGGGGAGCTGTTTTTT CASTSSGAGELFF
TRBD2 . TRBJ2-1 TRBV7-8 TGTGCCATCATGCACCGGGAGGGACTCTCCTACAATGAGCAGTTCTTC CAIMHREGLSYNEQFF
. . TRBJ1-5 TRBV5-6 TGTGCCAGCAGCTTAGGAGGGAATAGCAATCAGCCCCAGCATTTT CASSLGGNSNQPQHF
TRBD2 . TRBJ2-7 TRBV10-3 TGTGCCATCAGTGACGGCGGGAGGGCCGGGTACGAGCAGTACTTC CAISDGGRAGYEQYF
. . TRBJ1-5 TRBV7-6 TGTGCCAGCAGCTTAGTACCCCCCCCCAGACAGGTAAGCAATCAGCCCCAGCATTTT CASSLVPPPRQVSNQPQHF
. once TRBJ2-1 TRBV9 TGTGCCAGCAGCGCCCAGGGAATCAATGAGCAGTTCTTC CASSAQGINEQFF
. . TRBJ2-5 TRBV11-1 TGTGCCAGCAGCTTAACACGGGAGCGGGTGGAGACCCAGTACTTC CASSLTRERVETQYF
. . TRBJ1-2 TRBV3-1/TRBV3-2 TGTGCCAGCAGTAATATCTTCGTTACAGGGATAGATGATGGCTACACCTTC CASSNIFVTGIDDGYTF
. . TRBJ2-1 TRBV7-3 TGTGCCAGCAGCTTAACATGGGGAGGTGAGCAGTTCTTC CASSLTWGGEQFF
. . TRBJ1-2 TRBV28 TGTGCCAGCAGTCCCCCCGGGTACTATGGCTACACCTTC CASSPPGYYGYTF
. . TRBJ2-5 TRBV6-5 TGTGCCAGCAGCCCATTCTCGAGAGAGACCCAGTACTTC CASSPFSRETQYF
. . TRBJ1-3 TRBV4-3 TGCGCCAGCAGCCAGGACACGCACGGACGAAACACCATATATTTT CASSQDTHGRNTIYF
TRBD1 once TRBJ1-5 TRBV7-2 TGTGCCAGCAGCCCTGACAGGGGGTATCAGCCCCAGCATTTT CASSPDRGYQPQHF
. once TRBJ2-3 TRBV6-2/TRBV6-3 TGTGCCAGCACCCCCGCCGGGTGGAGCCGGGGTTCAGATACGCAGTATTTT CASTPAGWSRGSDTQYF
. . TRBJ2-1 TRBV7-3 TGTGCCAGCAGCTTAGGCGGTGAGGTGGAGCAGTTCTTC CASSLGGEVEQFF
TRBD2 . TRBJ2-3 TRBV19 TGTGCCAGTAGGGGGACTAGTTTCACAGATACGCAGTATTTT CASRGTSFTDTQYF
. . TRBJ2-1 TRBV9 TGTGCCAGCAGCCTAGAAGGGGGGGCTACCTACAATGAGCAGTTCTTC CASSLEGGATYNEQFF
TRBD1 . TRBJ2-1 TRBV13 TGTGCCAGCAGCTTCCGACAGGGGGCCCATGAGCAGTTCTTC CASSFRQGAHEQFF
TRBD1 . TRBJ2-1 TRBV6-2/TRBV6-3 TGTGCCAGCAGCCCGACAGGGGGCAATGAGCAGTTCTTC CASSPTGGNEQFF
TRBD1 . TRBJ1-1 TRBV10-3 TGTGCCACCACTGGGGGACAGCTGAACACTGAAGCTTTCTTT CATTGGQLNTEAFF
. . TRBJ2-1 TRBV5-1 TGCGCCAGCAGCTCGCCAGGGGTCTACAATGAGCAGTTCTTC CASSSPGVYNEQFF
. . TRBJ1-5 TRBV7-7 TGTGCCAGCAGCTTAGAATCCTTGGGCCAGAACAATCAGCCCCAGCATTTT CASSLESLGQNNQPQHF
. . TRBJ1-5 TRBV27 TGTGCCAGCAGTCCAGGGATAGAGAGCAATCAGCCCCAGCATTTT CASSPGIESNQPQHF
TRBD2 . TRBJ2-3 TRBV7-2 TGTGCCAGCAGCTTAGTGGTTCTAGCGGGAGGAACAGATACGCAGTATTTT CASSLVVLAGGTDTQYF
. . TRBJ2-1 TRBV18 TGTGCCAGCTCACCACTCGATGAGCAGTTCTTC CASSPLDEQFF
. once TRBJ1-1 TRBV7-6 TGTGCCAGCAGCTTATCGGGTAGCACTGAAGCTTTCTTT CASSLSGSTEAFF
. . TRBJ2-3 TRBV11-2 TGTGCCAGCAGCTTAAATTTCCCGAGCACAGATACGCAGTATTTT CASSLNFPSTDTQYF
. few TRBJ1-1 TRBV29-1 TGCAGCGTTGATGGCAGGCCTAACACTGAAGCTTTCTTT CSVDGRPNTEAFF
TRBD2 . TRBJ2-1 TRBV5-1 TGCGCCAGCAGCTCCTCTAGCGGGAGGGCCACCTACAATGAGCAGTTCTTC CASSSSSGRATYNEQFF
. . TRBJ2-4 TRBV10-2 TGCGCCAGCACATCCACGGTAGCCAAAAACATTCAGTACTTC CASTSTVAKNIQYF
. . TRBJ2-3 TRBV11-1 TGTGCCAGCCTAGACCGCGCGGCCACAGATACGCAGTATTTT CASLDRAATDTQYF
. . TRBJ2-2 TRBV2 TGTGCCAGCACGAGTTTTCTGAACACCGGGGAGCTGTTTTTT CASTSFLNTGELFF
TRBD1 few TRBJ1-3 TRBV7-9 TGTGCCAGCAGCAGGGGCAGGGGGCTTTCGGGAAACACCATATATTTT CASSRGRGLSGNTIYF
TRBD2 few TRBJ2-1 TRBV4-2 TGTGCCAGCAGCCAAGAGCCTAGCGGGAGCTCCTACAATGAGCAGTTCTTC CASSQEPSGSSYNEQFF
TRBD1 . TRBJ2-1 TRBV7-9 TGTGCCAGCAGCTTCGTGGACAGGGCAAATGAGCAGTTCTTC CASSFVDRANEQFF
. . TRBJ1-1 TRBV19 TGTGCCAGTAGCCCACCTCCCAACCGGTACACTGAAGCTTTCTTT CASSPPPNRYTEAFF
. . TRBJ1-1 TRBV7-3 TGTGCCAGCAGCCTAATGCCTCAGGACACTGAAGCTTTCTTT CASSLMPQDTEAFF
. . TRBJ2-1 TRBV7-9 TGTGCCAGCAGCTTAGGGAGGTGGGAGAACAGCAATGAGCAGTTCTTC CASSLGRWENSNEQFF
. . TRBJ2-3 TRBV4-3 TGCGCCAGCAGCCAAGATTTAGGGGGAGGGGCAGATACGCAGTATTTT CASSQDLGGGADTQYF
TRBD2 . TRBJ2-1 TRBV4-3 TGCGCCAGCAGCCTGGGACTAGCGGGGCCGAGCTCCTACAATGAGCAGTTCTTC CASSLGLAGPSSYNEQFF
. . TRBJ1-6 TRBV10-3 TGTGCCATCAGTGATCCGAGCTCCTATAATTCACCCCTCCACTTT CAISDPSSYNSPLHF
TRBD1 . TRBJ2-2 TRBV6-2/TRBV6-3 TGTGCCAGCAGTCCGTGGGGACAGGGAGGGACCGGGGAGCTGTTTTTT CASSPWGQGGTGELFF